This T cell receptor (beta chain) was obtained from a study of patients and donors after allogeneic stem cell transplantation. This clonotype was observed a few times. The V gene's germline CDR1 is LNHDA and CDR2 SQIVND (reference sequence). This CDR3 has 13 amino acids. V shed 0 bases and J shed 4 bases, with 7 bases lying between them. TCRdb re-derived calls from the RT-PCR reads in MiXCR, one entry per CDR3 protein. The sample yields about 400,000 distinct CDR3 sequences, 16% seen once. Sequencing input: blood, either unsorted or a sorted T cell fraction (not recorded which). This chain joins TRBV19 and TRBJ2-7; maybe TRBD2 (5 bases). The receptor's source is a human donor who was either an allogeneic HSCT recipient or a stem cell or donor lymphocyte infusion donor (not recorded which). It is not recorded whose cells these are; they may come from a transplant donor. CDR3 loop: CASSIDRGYEQYF. CDR3 coding DNA: TGTGCCAGTAGTATAGACCGCGGGTACGAGCAGTACTTC.